These 25 T cell receptor beta chains were sequenced from one sample in a study of T cell responses to AZD1222 COVID-19 vaccine. Method: immunoSEQ multiplex PCR; TCRdb's copy keeps in-frame clones and lacks some. The sample has 150,000 to 200,000 clones; 90% to 95% are singletons. The sequencing here drew on peripheral blood, taken on day 0 of AZD1222 vaccination. The source of these receptors is an adult in good health.

This clone was counted a single time. This sequence joins TRBV3-1 (or the pseudogene TRBV3-2) and TRBJ2-5, with D perhaps matching TRBD2 (6 bases). The CDR3 loop spans 15 amino acids. Per the germline V gene, CDR1 is LGHDT and CDR2 is YNNKEL (reference sequence). V was trimmed by 0 bases and J by 3 bases, leaving 11 bases between them. In nucleotides, the CDR3 is TGTGCCAGCAGCCAAGAGGGCGTAGCGGAAGAGACCCAGTACTTC. Encoded protein: CASSQEGVAEETQYF.

The CDR3 coding sequence is TGTGCCAGCAGCTTAGAGCCAGGGCTGGACACCGGGGAGCTGTTTTTT. Its protein product is CASSLEPGLDTGELFF. The V call is TRBV7-2, the J call TRBJ2-2, with a weak D call TRBD1 (5 bases). The V gene lost 1 base and the J gene lost 3 bases, with 12 bases spanning the gap. The CDR3 extends over 16 amino acids. CDR1 is SGHTA, CDR2 FQGNSA, per germline.

The chain carries TRBV7-2 and TRBJ1-5; D is undetermined. Trimming took off 3 bases at V and 4 bases at J, with 7 bases between the two ends. The CDR3 is 13 amino acids. CDR1 SGHTA and CDR2 FQGNSA come from the germline V gene. CDR3 sequence reads: CASSFSRNQPQHF. CDR3 bases: TGTGCCAGCAGCTTTTCGAGAAATCAGCCCCAGCATTTT.

This sequence joins TRBV2 and TRBJ1-2; 9 bases map to TRBD1. The CDR3 extends over 11 amino acids. CDR1 and CDR2 (germline): SNHLY, FYNNEI. With V trimmed by 9 bases and J by 6 bases, 2 bases remained unmatched. CDR3 DNA sequence: TGTGCCAGAGACAGGGGGGATGGCTACACCTTC. Its translation: CARDRGDGYTF.

The chain couples TRBV3-1 (or the pseudogene TRBV3-2) to TRBJ2-5; perhaps TRBD1 as D (6 bases). Trimming removed 1 base from V and 5 bases from J, with 14 bases in between. Germline V gives CDR1 LGHDT, CDR2 YNNKEL (reference sequence). The CDR3 consists of 15 residues. CDR3 in amino acids: CASSQGVLGAETQYF. The CDR3 DNA is TGTGCCAGCAGCCAAGGAGTGTTGGGGGCGGAGACCCAGTACTTC.

This clone was seen only a few times. The chain is built from TRBV7-2 and TRBJ2-7, with D hard to call. The germline V gene has CDR1 SGHTA and CDR2 FQGNSA. This CDR3 has 14 amino acids. The V and J ends lost 8 bases and 2 bases respectively, with 16 bases between them. CDR3 nucleotide sequence: TGTGCCAGCGGCCCCCCGGGCTCGCCCTACGAGCAGTACTTC. It is translated as CASGPPGSPYEQYF.

The rearrangement links TRBV9 to TRBJ1-1; TRBD1 matches 10 bases. Germline V lookup: CDR1 SGDLS, CDR2 YYNGEE. CDR3 length: 16 residues. Trimming cost V 4 bases and J 1 base; bases outside gene matches: 7. CDR3 amino acids: CASSPRQGAWNTEAFF. CDR3 DNA: TGTGCCAGCAGCCCACGACAGGGGGCATGGAACACTGAAGCTTTCTTT.

V gene TRBV4-1 combines with J gene TRBJ1-2; 8 nucleotides agree with TRBD1. V shed 4 bases, J shed 3 bases, and the junction held 7 bases outside the gene matches. The CDR3 spans 15 residues. In germline, CDR1 is MGHRA, CDR2 YSYEKL. CDR3 nucleotides: TGCGCCAGCAGCCCGCCGGACAGGGATTACTATGGCTACACCTTC. Residues: CASSPPDRDYYGYTF.

The chain carries TRBV4-2 and TRBJ2-7, with unresolved D. CDR3 length: 13 residues. V dropped 0 bases and J dropped 2 bases, with 5 bases sitting between them. Germline V gene lookup returns CDR1 LGHNA and CDR2 YNFKEQ. CDR3 sequence: CASSQDRPYEQYF. CDR3 nucleotides: TGTGCCAGCAGCCAAGATCGACCCTACGAGCAGTACTTC.

This sequence joins TRBV4-1 and TRBJ2-2, with 7 bases fitting TRBD2. Per the germline V gene, CDR1 is MGHRA and CDR2 is YSYEKL. V lost 3 bases and J lost 6; bases outside the gene matches: 4. This CDR3 is built from 14 residues. The CDR3 spells CASSHGGGAGELFF. For the CDR3, the DNA is TGCGCCAGCAGCCACGGGGGAGGGGCCGGGGAGCTGTTTTTT.

The chain joins TRBV6-5 to TRBJ1-1, with D possibly matching TRBD1 (5 bases). CDR1 is MNHEY and CDR2 is SVGAGI in the germline V gene. Trimming stripped 6 bases from V and 7 bases from J, with 15 bases between. This CDR3 comprises 13 residues. In DNA form, the CDR3 reads TGTGCCAGCAGGGCCCCGGGAAGGGGTGAAGCTTTCTTT. It translates to CASRAPGRGEAFF.

This chain connects TRBV27 to TRBJ2-7; D gene unclear. Trimming pared 0 bases from V and 3 bases from J, leaving 12 bases between. The germline gives CDR1 MNHEY, CDR2 SMNVEV (reference sequence). The length of the CDR3 is 15 residues. CDR3 protein: CASSLSPTTGYEQYF. DNA for the CDR3: TGTGCCAGCAGTTTATCCCCCACGACTGGCTACGAGCAGTACTTC.

Regarding this clone: The sample holds other DNA sequences that translate to the same CDR3. The V and J genes are TRBV19 and TRBJ1-5; D might be TRBD1 (5 bases). There are 13 residues in the CDR3. The V gene lost 1 base and the J gene lost 5 bases, with 6 bases spanning the gap. Germline lookup yields CDR1 LNHDA and CDR2 SQIVND (reference sequence). The CDR3 DNA reads TGTGCCAGTAGTATAGTGGGGGATCAGCCCCAGCATTTT. Its protein is CASSIVGDQPQHF.

The genes are TRBV29-1 and TRBJ1-2; no definite D call. This CDR3 is 11 amino acids long. CDR1 and CDR2 (germline): SQVTM, ANQGSEA. Trimming shortened V by 4 bases and J by 5 bases, and 8 bases separated the two germline ends. This chain's CDR3 is CSVVRVYGYTF. The DNA for the CDR3 is TGCAGCGTTGTAAGGGTATATGGCTACACCTTC.

V and J are TRBV15 and TRBJ1-1; D may be TRBD1 (6 bases). Germline V CDR1 and CDR2: LNHNV, YYDKDF (reference sequence). The ends were cut back, 6 bases at V and 4 bases at J, with 15 bases in the middle. The CDR3 has 14 amino acids. The CDR3 nucleotides are TGTGCCACCAGTAGATACAGGGAGGTCACTGAAGCTTTCTTT. As protein: CATSRYREVTEAFF. The full variable domain, its missing parts supplied by reference TRBV15 and TRBJ1-1, is DAMVIQNPRYQVTQFGKPVTLSCSQTLNHNVMYWYQQKSSQAPKLLFHYYDKDFNNEADTPDNFQSRRPNTSFCFLDIRSPGLGDTAMYLCATSRYREVTEAFFGQGTRLTVV.

This clone was found a few times. The genes are TRBV29-1 and TRBJ2-7; D might be TRBD1 or TRBD2, each matching 5 bases. The germline V gene encodes CDR1 SQVTM and CDR2 ANQGSEA. V was shortened by 5 bases and J by 6 bases, with 17 bases between the two germline ends. The CDR3 has 13 amino acids. The chain's CDR3 is CSVYDRLTFEQYF. Written as DNA, the CDR3 is TGCAGCGTTTACGACAGACTAACATTCGAGCAGTACTTC.

In DNA form, the CDR3 reads TGTGCCAGCAGCCGGGGGGGACCTTCTAACTATGGCTACACCTTC. Residues: CASSRGGPSNYGYTF. V is TRBV7-8 and J is TRBJ1-2; a possible D gene is TRBD1 (5 bases). The V end was cut by 5 bases, the J end by 0 bases, with 13 bases between. Germline loops: CDR1 SGHVS, CDR2 FQNEAQ. The CDR3 extends over 15 amino acids.

V gene TRBV6-1 combines with J gene TRBJ1-2; D call uncertain. The CDR3 consists of 16 residues. Germline CDR1 and CDR2: MNHNS and SASEGT. Trimming left V 2 bases short and J 7 bases short, with 20 bases between. The CDR3 region has the DNA TGTGCCAGCAGTGAATACTCGGGAGTCGTCGCGAGTGGCTACACCTTC. It is translated as CASSEYSGVVASGYTF.

This chain connects TRBV5-6 to TRBJ1-2; D remains unclear. Per the germline V gene, CDR1 is SGHDT and CDR2 is YYEEEE. There are 13 residues in the CDR3. Trimming shortened V by 4 bases and J by 2 bases, and 9 bases separated the two germline ends. The CDR3 is CASSAVPNYGYTF. Here the CDR3 DNA reads TGTGCCAGCAGCGCGGTGCCAAACTATGGCTACACCTTC.

The gene calls are TRBV6-5 and TRBJ1-4; TRBD1 matches at 7 bases. The V segment lost 6 bases and the J segment 9 bases; nucleotides outside the gene matches: 10. Germline CDR1 MNHEY, CDR2 SVGAGI. CDR3 size: 14 residues. This chain's CDR3 is CASSLGGEYKKLFF. The CDR3 bases are TGTGCCAGCAGCCTAGGGGGCGAGTATAAAAAACTGTTTTTT.

This clone was recorded only once. The chain combines TRBV2 with TRBJ2-7; unclear D gene. The germline CDR1 and CDR2 sequences are SNHLY and FYNNEI. The CDR3 runs to 12 residues. The V gene lost 5 bases and the J gene lost 1 base, with 6 bases spanning the gap. This CDR3 reads CASSLTSYEQYF. In DNA, the CDR3 is TGTGCCAGCAGTTTAACTTCCTACGAGCAGTACTTC.

V gene TRBV7-3 combines with J gene TRBJ1-1; D gene unclear. Germline V gives CDR1 SGHTA, CDR2 FQGTGA. V shed 2 bases and J shed 4 bases, with 11 bases lying between them. The CDR3 totals 14 residues. The DNA for the CDR3 is TGTGCCAGCAGCTTATGGGGAAGCGGCACTGAAGCTTTCTTT. The encoded protein is CASSLWGSGTEAFF.

The chain employs TRBV7-9 and TRBJ1-1; D not resolved. This CDR3 has 14 amino acids. Looked up from germline, CDR1 is SEHNR and CDR2 is FQNEAQ (reference sequence). The V and J ends lost 1 base and 4 bases respectively, with 10 bases between them. The CDR3 coding sequence is TGTGCCAGCAGCTTAGTTCCCCAGCGCACTGAAGCTTTCTTT. Protein: CASSLVPQRTEAFF.

This chain joins TRBV19 and TRBJ2-3; the match to TRBD1 covers 9 bases. In germline, CDR1 is LNHDA, CDR2 SQIVND (reference sequence). V was pared by 4 bases and J by 0 bases, with 2 bases of the junction left unmatched. CDR3 size: 15 residues. CDR3 DNA: TGTGCCAGTAGTAAGGGACAGGGTAGCACAGATACGCAGTATTTT. This codes for CASSKGQGSTDTQYF. The full variable domain, in which reference TRBV19 and TRBJ2-3 provide the parts outside the CDR3, is DGGITQSPKYLFRKEGQNVTLSCEQNLNHDAMYWYRQDPGQGLRLIYYSQIVNDFQKGDIAEGYSVSREKKESFPLTVTSAQKNPTAFYLCASSKGQGSTDTQYFGPGTRLTVL.

The chain links TRBV14 to TRBJ1-6; the match to TRBD1 covers 7 bases. The CDR3 loop spans 15 amino acids. Germline V gene lookup returns CDR1 SGHDN and CDR2 FVKESK. V lost 4 bases to trimming and J lost 4 bases; unmatched junction nucleotides: 4. Here the CDR3 reads CASSLRQGYNSPLHF. The CDR3 DNA is TGTGCCAGCAGCCTTCGACAGGGATATAATTCACCCCTCCACTTT.